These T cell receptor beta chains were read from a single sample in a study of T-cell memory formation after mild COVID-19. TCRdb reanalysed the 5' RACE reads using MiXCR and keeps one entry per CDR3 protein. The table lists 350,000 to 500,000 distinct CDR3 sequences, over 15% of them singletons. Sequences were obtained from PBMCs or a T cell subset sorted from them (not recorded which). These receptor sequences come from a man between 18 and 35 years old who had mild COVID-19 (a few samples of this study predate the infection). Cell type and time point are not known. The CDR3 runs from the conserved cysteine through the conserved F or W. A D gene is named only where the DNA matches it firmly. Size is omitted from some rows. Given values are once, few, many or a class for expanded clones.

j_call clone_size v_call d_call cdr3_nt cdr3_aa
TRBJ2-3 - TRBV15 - TGTGCCACCACTCAACAGGTGGGAGCAGATACGCAGTATTTT CATTQQVGADTQYF
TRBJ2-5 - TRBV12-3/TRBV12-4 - TGTGCCAGCAGTTTTGACGGGGGATACCAAGAGACCCAGTACTTC CASSFDGGYQETQYF
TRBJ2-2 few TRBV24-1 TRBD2 TGTGCCACCAGTGATGGAGAAGAGACTAGCCGAAACACCGGGGAGCTGTTTTTT CATSDGEETSRNTGELFF
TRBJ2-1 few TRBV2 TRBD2 TGTGCCAGCAGGGACCGGACTAGGTCTAGTGAGCAGTTCTTC CASRDRTRSSEQFF
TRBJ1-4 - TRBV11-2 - TGTGCCAGCAGCTTAGGCAGGGGTCCTTTCGCAACTAATGAAAAACTGTTTTTT CASSLGRGPFATNEKLFF
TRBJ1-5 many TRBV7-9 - TGTGCCAGCAGCTTTCTCCCTGGCCAGCCCCAGCATTTT CASSFLPGQPQHF
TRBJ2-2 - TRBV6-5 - TGTGCCAGCAGTTACTCCGGGCACACGAACACCGGGGAGCTGTTTTTT CASSYSGHTNTGELFF
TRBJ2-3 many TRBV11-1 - TGTGCCAGCACCCTTTCCCGGTCCGCAGATACGCAGTATTTT CASTLSRSADTQYF
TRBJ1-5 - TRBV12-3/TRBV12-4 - TGTTCCAGCAGCCCTCTACGGGAGGGAAGCAATCAGCCCCAGCATTTT CSSSPLREGSNQPQHF
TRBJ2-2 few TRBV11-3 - TGTGCCAGCAGCTTTAAGGCCGGGGAGCTGTTTTTT CASSFKAGELFF
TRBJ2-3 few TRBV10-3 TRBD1 TGTGCCATCAGGAGGGACAGGGGGGCAGATACGCAGTATTTT CAIRRDRGADTQYF
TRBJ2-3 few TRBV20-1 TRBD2 TGCAGTGCCATCCGACTAGCGGGGGAGTCCCGTGATACGCAGTATTTT CSAIRLAGESRDTQYF
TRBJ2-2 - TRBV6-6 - TGTGCCAGCAGGACGGGAGTCCGGGGCACCGGGGAGCTGTTTTTT CASRTGVRGTGELFF
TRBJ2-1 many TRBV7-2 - TGTGCCAGCAGCACCGACTGGCACCCCTACAATGAGCAGTTCTTC CASSTDWHPYNEQFF
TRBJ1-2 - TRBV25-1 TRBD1 TGTGCCAGCAGTGATAAAGGGACAGGGGGAAACTATGGCTACACCTTC CASSDKGTGGNYGYTF
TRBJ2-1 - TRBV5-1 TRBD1 TGCGCCAGCAGCGATGGGACAGTTACCTCCTACAATGAGCAGTTCTTC CASSDGTVTSYNEQFF
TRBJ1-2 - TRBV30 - TGTGCCTGGAACCTCGGAGGTGGGAGAGGCTACACCTTC CAWNLGGGRGYTF
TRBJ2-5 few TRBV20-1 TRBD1 TGCAGTGCCCTGACAGGGTTTGCAGAGACCCAGTACTTC CSALTGFAETQYF
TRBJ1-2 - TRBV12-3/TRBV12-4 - TGTGCCAGCAGCAGGTTCCGTGGCTATGGCTACACCTTC CASSRFRGYGYTF
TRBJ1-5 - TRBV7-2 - TGTGCCAGCAGCTTAAACATGTCGCCCCAGCATTTT CASSLNMSPQHF
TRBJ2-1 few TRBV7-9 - TGTGCCAGCAGCCCAGTGGTGCGGGGTGGTGGCAATGAGCAGTTCTTC CASSPVVRGGGNEQFF
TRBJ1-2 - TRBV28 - TGTGCCAGCAGCGCCGGGTTTAACTATGGCTACACCTTC CASSAGFNYGYTF
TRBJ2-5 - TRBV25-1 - TGTGCCAGCAGTGAGGGGTGGGGCAGAGAGACCCAGTACTTC CASSEGWGRETQYF
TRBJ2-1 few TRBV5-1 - TGCGCCAGCCGACCACTTGTGGGGTTGAGCTCCTACAATGAGCAGTTCTTC CASRPLVGLSSYNEQFF
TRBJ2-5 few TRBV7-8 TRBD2 TGTGCCAGCAGCTTTGGCGGGGGGGCGAAGACCCAGTACTTC CASSFGGGAKTQYF
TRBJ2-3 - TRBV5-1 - TGCGCCAGCAGTGATTCCCCACTCGGTGGAGATACGCAGTATTTT CASSDSPLGGDTQYF
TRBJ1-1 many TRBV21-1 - TGTGCCAGCAGCAAAGGGGGCACTGAAGCTTTCTTT CASSKGGTEAFF
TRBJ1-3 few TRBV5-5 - TGTGCCAGCAGCTTGCACATTGGGTCCGCCAGCTCTGGAAACACCATATATTTT CASSLHIGSASSGNTIYF
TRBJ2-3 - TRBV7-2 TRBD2 TGTGCCAGCAGCCCAATAGCGGGGGGGAGCACAGATACGCAGTATTTT CASSPIAGGSTDTQYF
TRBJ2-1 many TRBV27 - TGTGCCAGCAGTGGGGCCCGGCGGGGCTCCTACAATGAGCAGTTCTTC CASSGARRGSYNEQFF
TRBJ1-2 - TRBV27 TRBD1 TGTGCCAGCAGTTCTCCTCGACAGGGGATCTATGGCTACACCTTC CASSSPRQGIYGYTF
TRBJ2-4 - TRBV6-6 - TGTGCCAGCAGTTACTCTGGGGGGGCAGGCAAAAACATTCAGTACTTC CASSYSGGAGKNIQYF
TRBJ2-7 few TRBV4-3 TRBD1 TGCGCCAGCAGCCAAGATCTGGGACAGGGGTACGAGCAGTACTTC CASSQDLGQGYEQYF
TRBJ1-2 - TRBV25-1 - TGTGCCAGCAGTGAGGACATCAACTATGGCTACACCTTC CASSEDINYGYTF
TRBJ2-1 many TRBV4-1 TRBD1 TGCGCCAGCAGCTCAGAACAGGGGGCGCTCGGCAATGAGCAGTTCTTC CASSSEQGALGNEQFF
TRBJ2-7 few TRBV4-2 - TGTGCCAGCAGCCCGGGGACCGAGAGCTCCTACGAGCAGTACTTC CASSPGTESSYEQYF
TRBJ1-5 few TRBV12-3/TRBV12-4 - TGTGCCAGCAGTTTGAGGGTCAATGGTCAGCCCCAGCATTTT CASSLRVNGQPQHF
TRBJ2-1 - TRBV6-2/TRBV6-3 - TGTGCCAGCAGCCCGCGAGGGGGGTTTGAGCAGTTCTTC CASSPRGGFEQFF
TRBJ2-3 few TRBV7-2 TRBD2 TGTGCCAGCAGCACCGGACTAGCGGGTCGCTCTAGCACAGATACGCAGTATTTT CASSTGLAGRSSTDTQYF
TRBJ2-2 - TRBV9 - TGTGCCAGCAGCGTAGTAGAGACGGGTACCGGGGAGCTGTTTTTT CASSVVETGTGELFF
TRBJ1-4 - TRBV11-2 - TGTGCCAGCAGCCCGGGGGACGGACCCCTCCGGGATGAAAAACTGTTTTTT CASSPGDGPLRDEKLFF
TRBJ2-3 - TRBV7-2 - TGTGCCAGCAGCTCTAGCAAGGGAGATACGCAGTATTTT CASSSSKGDTQYF
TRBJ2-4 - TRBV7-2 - TGTGCCAGCAGCTTAGAGGTCGTCAGGACTCGGCCTTTGCTAGCCAAAAACATTCAGTACTTC CASSLEVVRTRPLLAKNIQYF
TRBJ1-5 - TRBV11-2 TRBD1 TGTGCCAGCAGCCAGACAGGGGGTAGGAGCAATCAGCCCCAGCATTTT CASSQTGGRSNQPQHF
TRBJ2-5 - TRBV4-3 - TGCGCCGCTGCGGAAGAGACCCAGTACTTC CAAAEETQYF
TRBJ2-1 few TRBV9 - TGTGCCAGCAGCGTCGATCTAGGAGGCTCCTACAATGAGCAGTTCTTC CASSVDLGGSYNEQFF
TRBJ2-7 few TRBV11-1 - TGTGCCAGCAGCGACCGTGGAGGGAAGAGCTCCTACGAGCAGTACTTC CASSDRGGKSSYEQYF
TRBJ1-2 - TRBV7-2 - TGTGCCAGCAGCTTAGACGGGGCAGTCGTTAACTATGGCTACACCTTC CASSLDGAVVNYGYTF
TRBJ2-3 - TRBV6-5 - TGTGCCAGCAGTTACGTTGGGGGTGCAGATACGCAGTATTTT CASSYVGGADTQYF
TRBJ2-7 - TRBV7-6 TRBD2 TGTGCCAGCAGCCCAGGCACGAGGACTAGCTCCTACGAGCAGTACTTC CASSPGTRTSSYEQYF
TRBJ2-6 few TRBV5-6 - TGTGCCAGCAGTTACGGGGCTGGGGCCAACGTCCTGACTTTC CASSYGAGANVLTF